This entry lists 27 T cell receptor beta chains sequenced from one sample in a study of shared clonotypes between healthy human individuals. The method was immunoSEQ multiplex PCR; TCRdb's version includes in-frame clones alone and lacks a portion of them. The sample shows 600,000 or so clones, approximately 95% of them seen only once. Naive CD8 cells were CD45RO-negative, positively selected for CCR7, excluding terminally differentiated effector memory CD45RA+ cells. Input material: naive CD8+ T cells sorted from blood. The receptors were gathered from a young woman in good health.

The chain joins TRBV27 to TRBJ2-7; 8 bases are a match to TRBD2. The length of the CDR3 is 18 residues. V lost 6 bases to trimming and J lost 5 bases; unmatched junction nucleotides: 21. Germline V gives CDR1 MNHEY, CDR2 SMNVEV (reference sequence). Here the CDR3 DNA reads TGTGCCAGCAGAAGACTAGCGCCCACGCTTACGAATTACAACGAGCAGTACTTC. This translates into CASRRLAPTLTNYNEQYF.

The V call is TRBV27, the J call TRBJ1-5, with D possibly being TRBD1 (5 bases). The germline gives CDR1 MNHEY, CDR2 SMNVEV (reference sequence). This CDR3 region has 14 residues. Trimming cost V 8 bases and J 1 base, with 12 bases left between them. The CDR3 protein is CASGLGVSNQPQHF. CDR3 coding DNA: TGTGCCAGCGGATTGGGGGTGAGCAATCAGCCCCAGCATTTT.

This chain uses TRBV9 with TRBJ2-2; D is possibly TRBD2 (5 bases). Trimming removed 3 bases at V and 7 bases at J, with 19 bases between. The length of the CDR3 is 16 residues. The germline V gene encodes CDR1 SGDLS and CDR2 YYNGEE. DNA of the CDR3: TGTGCCAGCAGCGCGCGCCATCCGGGGTTAGGCGGGGAGCTGTTTTTT. Translation gives CASSARHPGLGGELFF.

This sequence joins TRBV2 and TRBJ2-1, with TRBD1 identical over 7 bases. This CDR3 is 15 amino acids long. Germline lookup yields CDR1 SNHLY and CDR2 FYNNEI. V lost 4 bases and J lost 0; bases outside the gene matches: 3. The DNA of the CDR3 is TGTGCCAGCAGTGTAGGGGACAGCTCCTACAATGAGCAGTTCTTC. The encoded protein is CASSVGDSSYNEQFF. Supplemented by reference TRBV2 and TRBJ2-1, the full variable domain reads EPEVTQTPSHQVTQMGQEVILRCVPISNHLYFYWYRQILGQKVEFLVSFYNNEISEKSEIFDDQFSVERPDGSNFTLKIRSTKLEDSAMYFCASSVGDSSYNEQFFGPGTRLTVL.

The chain recombines TRBV23-1 with TRBJ1-3, with TRBD1 as a possible D gene (5 bases). TRBV23-1 is sorted into the ORF group, with uncertain function. The CDR3 is 15 amino acids. Trimming removed 2 bases from V and 3 bases from J, with 11 bases in between. The CDR3 DNA reads as TGCGCCAGCAGTCAAAGGGCAGGGAATGGAAACACCATATATTTT. Translation gives CASSQRAGNGNTIYF.

The chain joins TRBV28 to TRBJ2-3, with D possibly TRBD2 on 6 matching bases. The CDR3 extends over 14 amino acids. V was pared by 6 bases and J by 2 bases, with 12 bases between. CDR1 is MDHEN and CDR2 is SYDVKM in the germline V gene. The CDR3 DNA sequence: TGTGCCAGCAGAGATGGCGGGAACACAGATACGCAGTATTTT. This sequence encodes CASRDGGNTDTQYF.

The chain carries TRBV9 and TRBJ2-1; 13 bases are a match to TRBD2. The CDR3 is 15 residues long. The V gene's germline CDR1 is SGDLS and CDR2 YYNGEE. V lost 3 bases, J lost 10 bases, and 7 bases stayed unmatched. CDR3 bases: TGTGCCAGCAGCGCGAGGACTAGCGGGAGAGTCGAGCAGTTCTTC. It codes for CASSARTSGRVEQFF.

This chain joins TRBV19 and TRBJ2-7; the match to TRBD2 covers 14 bases. Germline trimming cut 1 base from V and 0 bases from J; bases unmatched to any gene: 2. Looked up from germline, CDR1 is LNHDA and CDR2 is SQIVND (reference sequence). This CDR3 contains 17 residues. The CDR3 DNA follows: TGTGCCAGTAGTATAGCCGGACTAGCGGGAGGCTCCTACGAGCAGTACTTC. It yields the protein CASSIAGLAGGSYEQYF.

The chain recombines TRBV27 with TRBJ1-4; maybe TRBD1 (6 bases). The CDR3 sequence is 15 residues long. The V and J ends lost 7 bases and 3 bases respectively, with 15 bases between them. Germline V gene lookup returns CDR1 MNHEY and CDR2 SMNVEV (reference sequence). CDR3 sequence: CASTPGAGANEKLFF. DNA of the CDR3: TGTGCCAGCACCCCGGGGGCGGGAGCTAATGAAAAACTGTTTTTT.

Concerning this clone itself: Other DNA sequences in the same sample also yield this CDR3. The rearrangement uses TRBV4-1 and TRBJ2-2; D gene unclear. Germline V gene sequence: CDR1 MGHRA, CDR2 YSYEKL. Trimming pared 2 bases from V and 2 bases from J, leaving 3 bases between. The CDR3 runs 13 residues. CDR3: CASSQRNTGELFF. DNA for the CDR3: TGCGCCAGCAGCCAAAGAAACACCGGGGAGCTGTTTTTT.

The V and J genes are TRBV19 and TRBJ1-5; D call uncertain. With 2 bases removed from V and 6 bases from J, the gap between germline ends came to 23 bases. In germline, CDR1 is LNHDA, CDR2 SQIVND (reference sequence). This CDR3 is built from 18 residues. CDR3 coding DNA: TGTGCCAGTAGTATACCCGTCCGGTTAGGAGGGAGGAGTCAGCCCCAGCATTTT. It encodes CASSIPVRLGGRSQPQHF.

The chain carries TRBV2 and TRBJ1-4; D is possibly TRBD1 (5 bases). Germline values: CDR1 SNHLY, CDR2 FYNNEI. The V end lost 4 bases, the J end lost 7 bases, and 13 bases lay between the germline ends. The CDR3 is 14 amino acids. CDR3 sequence reads: CASSGVGQSEKLFF. CDR3 sequence (DNA): TGTGCCAGCAGTGGCGTTGGACAAAGTGAAAAACTGTTTTTT.

The genes are TRBV28 and TRBJ2-7; the D is unclear. CDR3 length: 12 amino acids. Germline V lookup: CDR1 MDHEN, CDR2 SYDVKM. V dropped 4 bases and J dropped 5 bases, with 9 bases sitting between them. The CDR3 bases are TGTGCCAGCAGTTACCCAGAGGACGAGCAGTACTTC. Encoded protein: CASSYPEDEQYF.

This chain joins TRBV10-2 and TRBJ1-3; 7 nucleotides line up with TRBD1. The V gene end was trimmed by 4 bases and the J gene end by 4 bases; junction bases not matched to a gene: 4. Germline values: CDR1 WSHSY, CDR2 SAAADI. The CDR3 contains 14 residues. DNA of the CDR3: TGCGCCAGCAGTGGGACAGGTATAGGAAACACCATATATTTT. Protein product: CASSGTGIGNTIYF.

A word on this clone: Other DNA sequences in this sample translate to the same CDR3. This sequence joins TRBV2 and TRBJ2-7; D call uncertain. Germline V gene lookup returns CDR1 SNHLY and CDR2 FYNNEI. This CDR3 is 12 amino acids long. V gave up 2 bases and J gave up 4 bases, with 6 bases separating them. CDR3 DNA sequence: TGTGCCAGCAGTGAAATCCCATACGAGCAGTACTTC. Amino acids: CASSEIPYEQYF.

In nucleotides, the CDR3 is TGTGCCAGCAGCTTAGCCGGGACAAGCTCCTACGAGCAGTACTTC. Translated: CASSLAGTSSYEQYF. This chain links TRBV11-2 with TRBJ2-7; D possibly corresponds to TRBD1 (6 bases). V lost 1 base and J 0 bases, leaving 10 bases between the germline ends. The CDR3 sequence is 15 residues long. CDR1 is SGHAT, CDR2 FQNNGV, per germline.

This chain links TRBV28 with TRBJ2-3; D call uncertain. The ends were cut back, 5 bases at V and 6 bases at J, with 9 bases in the middle. The germline V gene encodes CDR1 MDHEN and CDR2 SYDVKM. The length of the CDR3 is 12 residues. The CDR3: CASSPTGDTQYF. The CDR3 DNA follows: TGTGCCAGCAGTCCGACTGGGGATACGCAGTATTTT. The complete variable domain, with remaining parts taken from reference TRBV28 and TRBJ2-3, reads DVKVTQSSRYLVKRTGEKVFLECVQDMDHENMFWYRQDPGLGLRLIYFSYDVKMKEKGDIPEGYSVSREKKERFSLILESASTNQTSMYLCASSPTGDTQYFGPGTRLTVL.

The chain employs TRBV13 and TRBJ1-1; D uncertain. The CDR3 loop spans 14 amino acids. Deletions cut 5 bases from V and 5 bases from J, with 15 bases between. Germline V CDR1 and CDR2: PRHDT, FYEKMQ (reference sequence). The CDR3 here is CASSIPREDTEAFF. CDR3 nucleotide sequence: TGTGCCAGCAGCATCCCGCGAGAGGATACTGAAGCTTTCTTT.

The chain links TRBV6-6 to TRBJ2-7; D gene unclear. Per germline, CDR1 MNHNY and CDR2 SVGAGI (reference sequence). V was pared by 8 bases and J by 4 bases, with 6 bases between. The CDR3 is 10 amino acids. The CDR3 protein is CASSAYEQYF. DNA for the CDR3: TGTGCCAGCTCGGCGTACGAGCAGTACTTC.

V gene TRBV13 combines with J gene TRBJ2-6; no clear D. Germline CDR1 reads PRHDT; CDR2 reads FYEKMQ (reference sequence). The CDR3 totals 14 residues. Trimming left V 3 bases short and J 0 bases short, with 3 bases between. CDR3 DNA: TGTGCCAGCAGCTTGGGCTCTGGGGCCAACGTCCTGACTTTC. Protein sequence: CASSLGSGANVLTF.

The chain employs TRBV30 and TRBJ2-3, with D unresolved. The CDR3 loop spans 16 amino acids. The germline gives CDR1 GTSNPN, CDR2 SVGIG (reference sequence). Trimming left V 3 bases short and J 1 base short, with 17 bases between. CDR3 loop: CAWSILTPRGTDTQYF. The CDR3 region has the DNA TGTGCCTGGAGCATCCTTACCCCCCGGGGCACAGATACGCAGTATTTT.

The rearrangement uses TRBV30 and TRBJ2-1; TRBD2 is a possible D gene (6 bases). V was trimmed by 5 bases and J by 7 bases, leaving 18 bases between them. The CDR3 totals 14 residues. CDR1 is GTSNPN and CDR2 is SVGIG in the germline V gene (reference sequence). The chain's CDR3 is CAWGPGLEKNEQFF. CDR3 bases: TGTGCCTGGGGGCCGGGACTCGAGAAGAATGAGCAGTTCTTC.

The chain has TRBV10-2 and TRBJ2-7; D is uncertain. The CDR3 length is 14 residues. Germline V lookup: CDR1 WSHSY, CDR2 SAAADI. V was cut by 1 base and J by 3 bases, with 10 bases left in between. DNA of the CDR3: TGCGCCAGCAGTGAGTTAACACCCAACTACGAGCAGTACTTC. As protein: CASSELTPNYEQYF.

Comment on this clone: The sample has other DNA sequences that encode this CDR3 too. This chain links TRBV9 with TRBJ1-1, with D hard to call. Trimming took 0 bases from V and 5 from J, leaving 11 bases between them. The V gene's germline CDR1 is SGDLS and CDR2 YYNGEE. CDR3 length equals 14 residues. CDR3 loop: CASSVGNGNTEAFF. The CDR3 DNA is TGTGCCAGCAGCGTAGGGAACGGCAATACTGAAGCTTTCTTT.

The chain couples TRBV28 to TRBJ2-5; TRBD2 is a possible D gene (6 bases). Germline CDR1 MDHEN, CDR2 SYDVKM. Trimming stripped 0 bases from V and 5 bases from J, with 13 bases between. This CDR3 comprises 15 residues. CDR3 residues: CASSLWAGPAETQYF. The DNA of the CDR3 is TGTGCCAGCAGTTTATGGGCGGGACCCGCGGAGACCCAGTACTTC. The full variable domain, with the rest looked up from reference TRBV28 and TRBJ2-5, is DVKVTQSSRYLVKRTGEKVFLECVQDMDHENMFWYRQDPGLGLRLIYFSYDVKMKEKGDIPEGYSVSREKKERFSLILESASTNQTSMYLCASSLWAGPAETQYFGPGTRLLVL.

V gene TRBV28 combines with J gene TRBJ1-5, with D hard to call. The V and J ends lost 7 bases and 3 bases respectively, with 19 bases between them. This CDR3 is 16 amino acids long. Germline loops: CDR1 MDHEN, CDR2 SYDVKM. The CDR3 bases are TGTGCCAGCAACGTTTATTCGGGAGTAGTCAATCAGCCCCAGCATTTT. Translation: CASNVYSGVVNQPQHF.

Regarding this clone: The same CDR3 is also encoded by other DNA sequences in this sample. The gene calls are TRBV27 and TRBJ2-7, with TRBD2 matching 8 bases. This CDR3 is built from 14 residues. Trimming removed 2 bases from V and 3 bases from J; junction bases left unmatched: 3. The germline gives CDR1 MNHEY, CDR2 SMNVEV (reference sequence). CDR3 loop: CASSLAGGYYEQYF. The CDR3 DNA reads TGTGCCAGCAGTTTAGCGGGAGGATACTACGAGCAGTACTTC.